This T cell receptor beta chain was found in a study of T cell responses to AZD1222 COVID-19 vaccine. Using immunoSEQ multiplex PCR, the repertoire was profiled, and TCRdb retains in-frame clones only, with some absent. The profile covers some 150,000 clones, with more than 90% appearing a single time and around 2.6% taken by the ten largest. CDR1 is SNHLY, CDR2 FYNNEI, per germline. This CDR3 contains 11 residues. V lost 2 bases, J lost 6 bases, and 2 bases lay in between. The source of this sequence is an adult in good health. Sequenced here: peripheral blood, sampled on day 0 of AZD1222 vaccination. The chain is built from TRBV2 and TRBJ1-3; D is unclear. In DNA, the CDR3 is TGTGCCAGCAGTGAATTAAACACCATATATTTT. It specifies CASSELNTIYF. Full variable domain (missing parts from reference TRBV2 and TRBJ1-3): EPEVTQTPSHQVTQMGQEVILRCVPISNHLYFYWYRQILGQKVEFLVSFYNNEISEKSEIFDDQFSVERPDGSNFTLKIRSTKLEDSAMYFCASSELNTIYFGEGSWLTVV.